Following are 19 T cell receptor beta chains from one sample sequenced in a study of blood T cell repertoires in COVID-19 (dated by TCRdb to between 2020 and 2021). Libraries were prepared through the immunoSEQ multiplex PCR assay. Not all clones reach the TCRdb copy of this immuneACCESS table, which keeps in-frame sequences only. Checked studies attribute under half of the gap to unresolved V genes and leave the rest unexplained. The sample contains hundreds of thousands of clones, roughly 85% of them found a single time. The top ten hold around 1.4% of the sample. The sample consisted of peripheral blood. All receptors derive from a young woman with active or convalescent COVID-19.

The chain links TRBV2 to TRBJ1-2; D is uncertain. CDR3 length: 14 amino acids. Trimming shortened V by 1 base and J by 2 bases, and 8 bases separated the two germline ends. Germline CDR1 reads SNHLY; CDR2 reads FYNNEI. CDR3 protein: CASSEDTGNYGYTF. CDR3 DNA sequence: TGTGCCAGCAGTGAAGATACCGGGAACTATGGCTACACCTTC.

The chain uses TRBV30 and TRBJ1-1; D not certain. V lost 3 bases and J 6 bases, leaving 14 bases between the germline ends. The length of the CDR3 is 13 residues. Germline lookup yields CDR1 GTSNPN and CDR2 SVGIG (reference sequence). The CDR3 protein is CAWSRMVRAEAFF. Written as DNA, the CDR3 is TGTGCCTGGAGCCGAATGGTTCGCGCTGAAGCTTTCTTT.

The chain recombines TRBV6-2 or TRBV6-3 with TRBJ2-3, with TRBD2 matching 9 bases. The CDR3 runs 14 residues. After removal of 1 base from V and 5 bases from J, the junction contained 1 base not matched to a gene. Germline V gene lookup returns CDR1 MNHEY and CDR2 SVGEGT. CDR3 sequence (DNA): TGTGCCAGCAGTTACTTAGCGGGAGAAGATACGCAGTATTTT. Its translation is CASSYLAGEDTQYF.

J is TRBJ1-1 and V is TRBV5-5; D gene uncertain. There are 14 residues in the CDR3. V lost 2 bases, J lost 4 bases, and 12 bases lay in between. CDR1 is SGHKS and CDR2 is YYEKEE in the germline V gene (reference sequence). CDR3 DNA sequence: TGTGCCAGCAGCTTCTTATCCGGGAGCACTGAAGCTTTCTTT. It codes for CASSFLSGSTEAFF.

The gene calls are TRBV11-2 and TRBJ2-5; D may be TRBD2 (5 bases). The CDR3 loop spans 13 amino acids. Germline V CDR1 and CDR2: SGHAT, FQNNGV. The V gene lost 3 bases and the J gene lost 3 bases, with 8 bases spanning the gap. In DNA, the CDR3 is TGTGCCAGCAGCTTCCTTAGCGAAGAGACCCAGTACTTC. This sequence encodes CASSFLSEETQYF.

The V gene is TRBV4-1, the J gene TRBJ2-7; D uncertain. Germline values: CDR1 MGHRA, CDR2 YSYEKL. Deletions cut 2 bases from V and 0 bases from J, with 8 bases between. The CDR3 runs 14 residues. The CDR3, as DNA: TGCGCCAGCAGCCAAAGCGAAAGCTCCTACGAGCAGTACTTC. Its protein product is CASSQSESSYEQYF.

The V gene is TRBV24-1, the J gene TRBJ1-2, with D unclear. V lost 4 bases, J lost 3 bases, and 11 bases lay in between. The CDR3 has 14 residues. The germline CDR1 and CDR2 sequences are KGHDR and SFDVKD. The CDR3 sequence is CATSDPGLDYGYTF. CDR3 bases: TGTGCCACCAGTGACCCGGGTCTCGACTATGGCTACACCTTC.

The chain couples TRBV3-1 (or the pseudogene TRBV3-2) to TRBJ1-1; 11 bases line up with TRBD1. V was pared by 4 bases and J by 4 bases, with 8 bases of the junction left unmatched. The CDR3 has 16 amino acids. The germline V gene has CDR1 LGHDT and CDR2 YNNKEL (reference sequence). Here the CDR3 reads CASSPVGQGGSTEAFF. CDR3 sequence (DNA): TGTGCCAGCAGCCCCGTGGGACAGGGGGGGAGCACTGAAGCTTTCTTT.

The chain links TRBV18 to TRBJ2-6; maybe TRBD1 (5 bases). From germline, CDR1 is KGHSH and CDR2 LQKENI. Trimming took 3 bases from V and 0 from J, leaving 6 bases between them. The CDR3 length is 15 residues. The CDR3 reads CASSPDSSGANVLTF. The CDR3 DNA follows: TGTGCCAGCTCACCCGACAGCTCTGGGGCCAACGTCCTGACTTTC.

The rearrangement links TRBV12-3 or TRBV12-4 to TRBJ2-1; 7 nucleotides align to TRBD1. Germline trimming cut 7 bases from V and 9 bases from J; bases unmatched to any gene: 6. The CDR3 runs 12 residues. CDR3 loop: CASTLTGAEQFF. Written as DNA, the CDR3 is TGTGCCAGCACGCTAACAGGGGCTGAGCAGTTCTTC.

This rearrangement joins TRBV6-5 to TRBJ1-2; D ambiguous. Between the trimmed V and J ends, which lost 7 bases and 0 bases, there was a span of 15 bases. The CDR3 is made up of 15 amino acids. CDR1 and CDR2 from the germline V gene are MNHEY and SVGAGI. As DNA, the CDR3 is TGTGCCAGCACCCCCGTGGGGAGAGCTAACTATGGCTACACCTTC. As protein: CASTPVGRANYGYTF.

V gene TRBV30 combines with J gene TRBJ1-1; maybe TRBD1 (5 bases). The V gene lost 2 bases and the J gene lost 5 bases, with 21 bases spanning the gap. Germline CDR1 reads GTSNPN; CDR2 reads SVGIG (reference sequence). This CDR3 contains 16 residues. CDR3 coding DNA: TGTGCCTGGAGTCCCGAGGCAGGGCGAGATTGGACTGAAGCTTTCTTT. As protein: CAWSPEAGRDWTEAFF.

V is TRBV2 and J is TRBJ1-6; weak D call: TRBD1 (6 bases). This CDR3 is built from 14 residues. Trimming pared 9 bases from V and 7 bases from J, leaving 16 bases between. CDR1 is SNHLY and CDR2 is FYNNEI in the germline V gene. CDR3 protein: CARGTLPPNSPLHF. The CDR3 DNA reads TGTGCCAGAGGGACACTCCCACCCAATTCACCCCTCCACTTT.

This chain links TRBV28 with TRBJ1-6; D unclear. This CDR3 contains 14 residues. V gave up 2 bases and J gave up 6 bases, with 8 bases separating them. Germline CDR1 MDHEN, CDR2 SYDVKM. The CDR3 here is CASSLMGSNSPLHF. CDR3 DNA: TGTGCCAGCAGTTTAATGGGCTCTAATTCACCCCTCCACTTT.

The chain has TRBV13 and TRBJ2-2, with 10 bases fitting TRBD1. V trimming: 5 bases; J trimming: 5 bases; junction bases outside the gene matches: 8. The CDR3 is 16 residues long. Germline loops: CDR1 PRHDT, CDR2 FYEKMQ (reference sequence). The CDR3 spells CASSTGTGEKTGELFF. The CDR3 region has the DNA TGTGCCAGCAGCACCGGGACAGGGGAGAAGACCGGGGAGCTGTTTTTT. Full variable domain (outside the CDR3, taken from reference TRBV13 and TRBJ2-2): AAGVIQSPRHLIKEKRETATLKCYPIPRHDTVYWYQQGPGQDPQFLISFYEKMQSDKGSIPDRFSAQQFSDYHSELNMSSLELGDSALYFCASSTGTGEKTGELFFGEGSRLTVL.

The V and J genes are TRBV7-8 and TRBJ1-5, with TRBD1 matching 7 bases. The V segment lost 0 bases and the J segment 5 bases; nucleotides outside the gene matches: 4. CDR1 and CDR2 from the germline V gene are SGHVS and FQNEAQ. CDR3 length: 15 amino acids. CDR3 in amino acids: CASSLAGTADQPQHF. The CDR3 DNA reads as TGTGCCAGCAGCTTAGCCGGGACAGCGGATCAGCCCCAGCATTTT.

This clone was observed a few times. The chain employs TRBV7-8 and TRBJ1-3, with 7 nucleotides matching TRBD1. Germline CDR1 and CDR2: SGHVS and FQNEAQ. After removal of 5 bases from V and 0 bases from J, the junction contained 10 bases not matched to a gene. The length of the CDR3 is 17 residues. This chain's CDR3 is CASSDRTGPLSGNTIYF. The CDR3 DNA follows: TGTGCCAGCAGCGACCGGACAGGTCCACTCTCTGGAAACACCATATATTTT.

The chain uses TRBV10-3 and TRBJ1-2; 9 nucleotides line up with TRBD1. This CDR3 has 14 residues. Trimming took 2 bases from V and 8 from J; bases not matched to a gene: 6. The germline V gene has CDR1 ENHRY and CDR2 SYGVKD. The DNA of the CDR3 is TGTGCCATCAGTGAGAATCCGGGACAGGGCGGCTACACCTTC. Protein product: CAISENPGQGGYTF.

The chain uses TRBV5-1 and TRBJ2-3; 7 bases are shared with TRBD2. The CDR3 totals 16 residues. Germline CDR1 reads SGHRS; CDR2 reads YFSETQ. The V gene end was trimmed by 2 bases and the J gene end by 3 bases; junction bases not matched to a gene: 9. This CDR3 is CASSLPPTGGTDTQYF. The CDR3, as DNA: TGCGCCAGCAGCTTACCCCCAACGGGAGGAACAGATACGCAGTATTTT.